The 17 T cell receptor beta chains presented below share a single source sample, sequenced in a study of regulatory T cells in long-lasting Graves disease. TCR beta libraries were built with iRepertoire HTBI primers and Arm-PCR of CDR3 regions. MiXCR, applied by TCRdb to the multiplex PCR reads, yields one record per CDR3 protein. The sample yields 450,000 to 600,000 distinct CDR3 sequences, 15% to 20% seen once. Specified time point: newly diagnosed GD, antithyroid drugs for less than 3 months. Generation of the TCR library employed RNA extracted from PBMCs. These data are also associated with another study on T cells in Graves' hyperthyroidism and ophthalmopathy.

Sequenced here: peripheral blood mononuclear cells (PBMCs), sampled at new diagnosis, from a patient treated with antithyroid drugs. The receptors here all came from a man aged 40-49 years with Graves disease.

This clonotype occurred a few times. V and J are TRBV7-2 and TRBJ2-1; the D gene is possibly TRBD2 (6 bases). Trimming left V 4 bases short and J 2 bases short, with 18 bases between. The germline gives CDR1 SGHTA, CDR2 FQGNSA. The CDR3 has 17 amino acids. CDR3 in DNA: TGTGCCAGCAGCTCTCAGGCGCTAGCGATAGCCTACAATGAGCAGTTCTTC. Residues: CASSSQALAIAYNEQFF. Supplemented by reference TRBV7-2 and TRBJ2-1, the full variable domain reads GAGVSQSPSNKVTEKGKDVELRCDPISGHTALYWYRQSLGQGLEFLIYFQGNSAPDKSGLPSDRFSAERTGGSVSTLTIQRTQQEDSAVYLCASSSQALAIAYNEQFFGPGTRLTVL.

The sample holds many counts of this clonotype. V gene TRBV11-3 combines with J gene TRBJ2-1; 13 bases line up with TRBD2. Germline V gene data show CDR1 as SGHNT and CDR2 as YENEEA. The CDR3 has 15 amino acids. V trimming: 5 bases; J trimming: 8 bases; junction bases outside the gene matches: 6. The CDR3 protein is CASSPRTSGSHEQFF. The CDR3 DNA follows: TGTGCCAGCAGCCCCCGGACTAGCGGGAGCCATGAGCAGTTCTTC.

This clonotype was recorded a few times. The gene calls are TRBV12-3 or TRBV12-4 and TRBJ1-1; D remains ambiguous. The CDR3 is 13 amino acids. The V and J ends lost 2 bases and 6 bases respectively, with 10 bases between them. CDR3 loop: CASSLKLGAEAFF. CDR3 nucleotide sequence: TGTGCCAGCAGTTTAAAGCTAGGCGCTGAAGCTTTCTTT.

This clonotype was recorded a few times. The rearrangement joins TRBV6-2 or TRBV6-3 to TRBJ1-5; 7 nucleotides align to TRBD1. The germline V gene encodes CDR1 MNHEY and CDR2 SVGEGT. With 11 bases clipped from V and 0 bases from J, the junction kept 7 bases outside the gene matches. The CDR3 has 14 residues. DNA for the CDR3: TGTGCCGTGGCAGGGGGTTATAGCAATCAGCCCCAGCATTTT. Protein sequence: CAVAGGYSNQPQHF.

The sample holds a few counts of this clonotype. V gene TRBV20-1 combines with J gene TRBJ1-1; D gene uncertain. The CDR3 loop spans 8 amino acids. V shed 5 bases and J shed 10 bases, with 5 bases lying between them. Germline V lookup: CDR1 DFQATT, CDR2 SNEGSKA (reference sequence). The CDR3 DNA reads TGCAGTGCTGCTAGAGCTTTCTTT. Its translation is CSAARAFF.

This clonotype was seen a handful of times. V is TRBV4-1 and J is TRBJ1-4; no firm D call. The germline gives CDR1 MGHRA, CDR2 YSYEKL. The V end was cut by 2 bases, the J end by 8 bases, with 12 bases between. The CDR3 is 14 amino acids. CDR3 residues: CASSQPLGYEKLFF. In DNA, the CDR3 is TGCGCCAGCAGCCAACCCTTAGGGTACGAAAAACTGTTTTTT.

This clonotype was seen ten or more times. The rearrangement uses TRBV28 and TRBJ2-7; 8 nucleotides line up with TRBD2. CDR1 MDHEN and CDR2 SYDVKM come from the germline V gene. This CDR3 is built from 13 residues. The V gene end was trimmed by 5 bases and the J gene end by 1 base; junction bases not matched to a gene: 1. Here the CDR3 DNA reads TGTGCCAGCAGTGGGACTAGATCCTACGAGCAGTACTTC. Translation gives CASSGTRSYEQYF. Filled out from reference TRBV28 and TRBJ2-7, the complete variable domain reads DVKVTQSSRYLVKRTGEKVFLECVQDMDHENMFWYRQDPGLGLRLIYFSYDVKMKEKGDIPEGYSVSREKKERFSLILESASTNQTSMYLCASSGTRSYEQYFGPGTRLTVT.

This sequence joins TRBV28 and TRBJ2-3; D call uncertain. CDR1 and CDR2 (germline): MDHEN, SYDVKM. CDR3 size: 18 residues. V lost 2 bases, J lost 0 bases, and 18 bases lay in between. The CDR3 reads CASSLGPLGRKSTDTQYF. CDR3 sequence (DNA): TGTGCCAGCAGTTTAGGCCCGCTAGGCAGGAAAAGCACAGATACGCAGTATTTT.

This chain uses TRBV30 with TRBJ2-1; 9 nucleotides line up with TRBD2. Per germline, CDR1 GTSNPN and CDR2 SVGIG (reference sequence). Germline trimming cut 2 bases from V and 4 bases from J; bases unmatched to any gene: 9. This CDR3 spans 16 amino acids. The DNA for the CDR3 is TGTGCCTGGAGTATCTCGGCTAGCGGGGTTTACAATGAGCAGTTCTTC. Translated, it gives CAWSISASGVYNEQFF.

The chain links TRBV18 to TRBJ1-3; D gene uncertain. Germline lookup yields CDR1 KGHSH and CDR2 LQKENI. The V and J ends lost 0 bases and 0 bases respectively, with 12 bases between them. This CDR3 has 17 residues. CDR3 residues: CASSPPWALRSGNTIYF. The CDR3 nucleotides are TGTGCCAGCTCACCACCGTGGGCCCTACGCTCTGGAAACACCATATATTTT. Combining the CDR3 with reference TRBV18 and TRBJ1-3 gives the whole variable domain NAGVMQNPRHLVRRRGQEARLRCSPMKGHSHVYWYRQLPEEGLKFMVYLQKENIIDESGMPKERFSAEFPKEGPSILRIQQVVRGDSAAYFCASSPPWALRSGNTIYFGEGSWLTVV.

The chain employs TRBV3-1 and TRBJ2-6; D uncertain. The CDR3 consists of 15 residues. Trimming stripped 5 bases from V and 0 bases from J, with 8 bases between. Germline values: CDR1 LGHDT, CDR2 YNNKEL (reference sequence). CDR3 protein: CASSADLSGANVLTF. The CDR3 nucleotides are TGTGCCAGCAGCGCGGACCTCTCTGGGGCCAACGTCCTGACTTTC.

V and J are TRBV6-2 or TRBV6-3 and TRBJ2-3; possibly TRBD2 for D (5 bases). In germline, CDR1 is MNHEY, CDR2 SVGEGT. The CDR3 contains 18 residues. V lost 0 bases and J 0 bases, leaving 16 bases between the germline ends. The CDR3 region has the DNA TGTGCCAGCAGTTACTCGCGGTCTAGCTCGAGAAGCACAGATACGCAGTATTTT. Protein product: CASSYSRSSSRSTDTQYF.

With regard to this clonotype: A much larger clone is a single base away; this may be a read error. The genes are TRBV12-3 or TRBV12-4 and TRBJ2-1; 15 bases line up with TRBD2. The CDR3 is 22 residues long. The CDR3 coding sequence is TGTGCCAGCAGTTTAAATAAAGGGGGACTAGCGGGAGGACCGATATCCTACAGTGAGCAGTTCTTC. Translating it yields CASSLNKGGLAGGPISYSEQFF.

This clonotype was counted ten times or more. The chain uses TRBV28 and TRBJ2-5; D gene ambiguous. The V end was cut by 3 bases, the J end by 7 bases, with 12 bases between. The germline gives CDR1 MDHEN, CDR2 SYDVKM. CDR3 length: 13 amino acids. The CDR3 DNA reads as TGTGCCAGCAGTTTCCATGGATTGGGGACCCAGTACTTC. It specifies CASSFHGLGTQYF.

In this sample, this clonotype turned up many times. The chain links TRBV28 to TRBJ2-1; 7 nucleotides line up with TRBD2. The CDR3 spans 15 residues. Trimming removed 8 bases from V and 8 bases from J; junction bases left unmatched: 15. CDR1 MDHEN and CDR2 SYDVKM come from the germline V gene. The chain's CDR3 is CASLQSGREIYEQFF. For the CDR3, the DNA is TGTGCCAGCTTACAATCAGGGAGGGAGATTTATGAGCAGTTCTTC.

This clonotype appeared many times. The chain uses TRBV2 and TRBJ2-2; the D is unclear. This CDR3 has 14 amino acids. Trimming cost V 9 bases and J 1 base, with 12 bases left between them. Germline V lookup: CDR1 SNHLY, CDR2 FYNNEI. DNA for the CDR3: TGTGCCAGACGTCGGTCGGAGAACACCGGGGAGCTGTTTTTT. It translates to CARRRSENTGELFF. The full variable domain, rest sourced from reference TRBV2 and TRBJ2-2, is EPEVTQTPSHQVTQMGQEVILRCVPISNHLYFYWYRQILGQKVEFLVSFYNNEISEKSEIFDDQFSVERPDGSNFTLKIRSTKLEDSAMYFCARRRSENTGELFFGEGSRLTVL.

This clonotype was recorded at least ten times. The CDR3 here is CAWQTLAGGGETQYF. The CDR3 nucleotides are TGTGCCTGGCAAACCCTAGCGGGAGGGGGGGAGACCCAGTACTTC. The chain links TRBV30 to TRBJ2-5, with 12 bases lining up with TRBD2. There are 15 residues in the CDR3. Germline CDR1 is GTSNPN and CDR2 is SVGIG (reference sequence). V lost 5 bases to trimming and J lost 5 bases; unmatched junction nucleotides: 9.